The clone carrying this TCR beta chain was detected a few times. Its antigen is unidentified. The DNA is left out, because the CDR3 cannot be placed on it with certainty; the CDR3 is given as TCRdb lists it. Both TRBC1 and TRBC2 were covered by a beta constant-region primer of two equimolar oligonucleotides. Four rounds of PCR amplified the ligated cDNA using nested alpha and beta constant-region primers plus SP2. A 12-nucleotide UMI and the SP2 primer were added to the cDNA 3' end by oligonucleotide ligation. TCRdb recomputed calls from the UMI-ligation and nested PCR reads with MiXCR, one row per CDR3 protein. In the table there are some 82,000 distinct CDR3 sequences, around 9% of which are singletons. With termini counted, the CDR3 has 14 amino acids. The data are from a study of naive and memory T cell subsets. General study points: Naive repertoires, especially CD8, held a few larger clonotypes, possibly memory cells re-expressing CD45RA.

This TCR came from a human donor in good health. What was sequenced was naive CD8+ T cells from blood. The chain is built from TRBV12-3 or TRBV12-4 and TRBJ2-5. CDR3: CASSSSLFQETQYF.